This T cell receptor (beta chain) originates from a study of control samples from healthy donors and cancer patients. Assay used: immunoSEQ multiplex PCR; TCRdb lists only in-frame clones, some missing. The table lists 95,000 to 150,000 clones, approximately 89% of them singletons. Trimming cost V 6 bases and J 4 bases; bases outside gene matches: 6. The CDR3 is 13 amino acids. In germline, CDR1 is SQVTM, CDR2 ANQGSEA. The V gene is TRBV29-1, the J gene TRBJ1-3; 7 nucleotides match TRBD1. The receptor comes from a man in his sixties in good health. The sample comprised blood. Here the CDR3 reads CSVVPGQGNTIYF. The CDR3 DNA sequence: TGCAGCGTAGTCCCGGGACAGGGAAACACCATATATTTT. The full variable domain, its missing parts supplied by reference TRBV29-1 and TRBJ1-3, is SAVISQKPSRDICQRGTSLTIQCQVDSQVTMMFWYRQQPGQSLTLIATANQGSEATYESGFVIDKFPISRPNLTFSTLTVSNMSPEDSSIYLCSVVPGQGNTIYFGEGSWLTVV.